This T cell receptor (beta chain) stems from a study of shared clonotypes between healthy human individuals. Study-wide results and limits: Expectations were that clonotype sharing among donors would be affected by sequencing depth.

Trimming removed 7 bases from V and 1 base from J, with 10 bases in between. Germline loops: CDR1 ENHRY, CDR2 SYGVKD. The CDR3 length is 13 residues. This table comes from immunoSEQ multiplex PCR, and its TCRdb copy is limited to in-frame clones, with some not included. This table holds around 350,000 clones, about 73% found once. Of note for this clone: What it recognizes is unknown.

The chain joins TRBV10-3 to TRBJ1-1; no definite D call. The sequence derives from a man under 40 in good health. The sequencing sample was made of memory CD4+ T cells sorted from blood. Specified subset: CD45RA-negative fraction. CDR3 residues: CAITPTENTEAFF. The CDR3 DNA is TGTGCCATCACGCCTACCGAGAACACTGAAGCTTTCTTT.